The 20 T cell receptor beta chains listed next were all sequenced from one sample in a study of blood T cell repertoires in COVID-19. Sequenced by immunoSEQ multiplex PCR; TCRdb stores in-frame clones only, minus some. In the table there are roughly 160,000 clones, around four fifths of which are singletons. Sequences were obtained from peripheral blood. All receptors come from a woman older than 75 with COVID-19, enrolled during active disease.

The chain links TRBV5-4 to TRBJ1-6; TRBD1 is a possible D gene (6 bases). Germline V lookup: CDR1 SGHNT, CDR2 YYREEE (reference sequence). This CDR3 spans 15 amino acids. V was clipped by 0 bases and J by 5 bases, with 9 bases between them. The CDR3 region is CASSLDTGNNSPLHF. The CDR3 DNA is TGTGCCAGCAGCTTGGATACAGGGAATAATTCACCCCTCCACTTT.

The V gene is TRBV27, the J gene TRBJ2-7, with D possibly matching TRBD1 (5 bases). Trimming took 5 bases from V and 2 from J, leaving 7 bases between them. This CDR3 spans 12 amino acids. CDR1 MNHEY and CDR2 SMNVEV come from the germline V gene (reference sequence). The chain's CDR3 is CASSQGPYEQYF. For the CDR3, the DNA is TGTGCCAGCAGTCAGGGCCCCTACGAGCAGTACTTC.

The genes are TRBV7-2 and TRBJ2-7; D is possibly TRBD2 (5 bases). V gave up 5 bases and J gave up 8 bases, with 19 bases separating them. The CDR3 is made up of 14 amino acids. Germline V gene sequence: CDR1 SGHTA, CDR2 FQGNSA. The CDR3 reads CASSGLAPGVQQYF. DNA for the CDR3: TGTGCCAGCAGCGGATTAGCTCCCGGGGTGCAGCAGTACTTC.

Here the CDR3 DNA reads TGTGCCAGCAGTCCCGAGGCCCGACAGCCCCAGCATTTT. Translated: CASSPEARQPQHF. This chain uses TRBV3-1 (or the pseudogene TRBV3-2) with TRBJ1-5; D call uncertain. The CDR3 covers 13 residues. Trimming shortened V by 6 bases and J by 7 bases, and 13 bases separated the two germline ends. Germline V gene data show CDR1 as LGHDT and CDR2 as YNNKEL (reference sequence).

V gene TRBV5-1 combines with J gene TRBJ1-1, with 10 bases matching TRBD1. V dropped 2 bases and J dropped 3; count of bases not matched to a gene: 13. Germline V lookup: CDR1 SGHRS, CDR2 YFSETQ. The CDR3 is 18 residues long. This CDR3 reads CASSFFPGQGIGDTEAFF. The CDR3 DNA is TGCGCCAGCAGCTTTTTCCCGGGACAGGGGATCGGGGACACTGAAGCTTTCTTT.

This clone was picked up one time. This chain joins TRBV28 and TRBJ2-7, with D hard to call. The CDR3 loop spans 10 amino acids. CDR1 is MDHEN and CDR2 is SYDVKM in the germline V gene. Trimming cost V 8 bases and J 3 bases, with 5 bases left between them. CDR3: CASGLYEQYF. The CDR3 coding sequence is TGTGCCAGCGGGCTCTACGAGCAGTACTTC.

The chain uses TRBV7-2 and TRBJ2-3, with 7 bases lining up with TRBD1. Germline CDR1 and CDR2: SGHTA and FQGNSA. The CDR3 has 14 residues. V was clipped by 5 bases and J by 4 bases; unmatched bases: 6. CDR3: CASSPGQRADTQYF. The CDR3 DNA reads TGTGCCAGCAGCCCGGGACAGCGCGCAGATACGCAGTATTTT.

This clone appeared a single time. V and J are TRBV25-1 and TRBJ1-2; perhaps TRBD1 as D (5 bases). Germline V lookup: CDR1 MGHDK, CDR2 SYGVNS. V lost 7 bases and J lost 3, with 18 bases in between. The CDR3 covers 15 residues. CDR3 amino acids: CASTPPEGPHYGYTF. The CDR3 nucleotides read TGTGCCAGCACTCCACCGGAGGGGCCCCACTATGGCTACACCTTC.

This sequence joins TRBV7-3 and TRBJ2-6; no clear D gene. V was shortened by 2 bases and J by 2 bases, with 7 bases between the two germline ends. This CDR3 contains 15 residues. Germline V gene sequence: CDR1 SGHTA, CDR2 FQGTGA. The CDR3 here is CASSLGSPGANVLTF. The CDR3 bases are TGTGCCAGCAGCTTAGGTAGTCCTGGGGCCAACGTCCTGACTTTC. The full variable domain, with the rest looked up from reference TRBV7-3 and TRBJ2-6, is GAGVSQTPSNKVTEKGKYVELRCDPISGHTALYWYRQSLGQGPEFLIYFQGTGAADDSGLPNDRFFAVRPEGSVSTLKIQRTERGDSAVYLCASSLGSPGANVLTFGAGSRLTVL.

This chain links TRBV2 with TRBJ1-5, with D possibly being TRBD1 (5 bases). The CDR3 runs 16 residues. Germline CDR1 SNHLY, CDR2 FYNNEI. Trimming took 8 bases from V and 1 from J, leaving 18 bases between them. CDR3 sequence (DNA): TGTGCCAGCTGCGGGCAGGGAGGGTTCAGCAATCAGCCCCAGCATTTT. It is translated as CASCGQGGFSNQPQHF.

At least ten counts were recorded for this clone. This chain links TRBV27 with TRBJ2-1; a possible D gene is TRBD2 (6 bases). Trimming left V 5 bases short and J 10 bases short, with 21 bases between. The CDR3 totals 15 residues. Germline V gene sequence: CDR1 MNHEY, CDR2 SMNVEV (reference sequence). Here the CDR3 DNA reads TGTGCCAGCAGTCCACAGCGGGCGGCCCGCGAGGAGCAGTTCTTC. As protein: CASSPQRAAREEQFF.

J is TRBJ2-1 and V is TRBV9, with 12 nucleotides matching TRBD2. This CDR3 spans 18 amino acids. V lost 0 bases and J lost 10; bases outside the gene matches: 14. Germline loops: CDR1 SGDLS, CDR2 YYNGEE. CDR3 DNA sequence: TGTGCCAGCAGCGTAGACCCCCAGGTGGCTAGCGGGAGGGGAGAGCAGTTCTTC. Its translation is CASSVDPQVASGRGEQFF.

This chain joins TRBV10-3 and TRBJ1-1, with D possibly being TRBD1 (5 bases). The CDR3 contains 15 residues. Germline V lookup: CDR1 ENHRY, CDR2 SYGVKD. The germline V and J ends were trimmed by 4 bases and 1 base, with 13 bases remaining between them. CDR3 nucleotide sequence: TGTGCCATCAGTGGCTCTATCGGGGGGAACACTGAAGCTTTCTTT. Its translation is CAISGSIGGNTEAFF.

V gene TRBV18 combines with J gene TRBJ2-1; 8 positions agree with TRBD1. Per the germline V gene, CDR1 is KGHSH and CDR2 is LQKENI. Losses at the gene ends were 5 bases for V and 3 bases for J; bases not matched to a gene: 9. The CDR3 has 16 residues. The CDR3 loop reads CASSRTGSPSYNEQFF. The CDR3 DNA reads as TGTGCCAGCTCAAGGACAGGGTCCCCTAGCTACAATGAGCAGTTCTTC.

CDR3 sequence reads: CSASPRRPPTYEQYF. The DNA of the CDR3 is TGCAGTGCTAGTCCCAGGAGGCCCCCCACCTACGAGCAGTACTTC. The V gene is TRBV20-1, the J gene TRBJ2-7; weak D call: TRBD2 (5 bases). CDR3 length equals 15 residues. Deletions cut 3 bases from V and 2 bases from J, with 17 bases between. Germline CDR1 and CDR2: DFQATT and SNEGSKA (reference sequence).

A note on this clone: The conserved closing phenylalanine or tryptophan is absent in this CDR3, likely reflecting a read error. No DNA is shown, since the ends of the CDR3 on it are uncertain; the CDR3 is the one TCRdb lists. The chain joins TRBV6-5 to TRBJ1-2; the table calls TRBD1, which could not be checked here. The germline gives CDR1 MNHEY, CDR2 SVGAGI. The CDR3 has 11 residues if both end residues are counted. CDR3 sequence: CASRTSDREVL.

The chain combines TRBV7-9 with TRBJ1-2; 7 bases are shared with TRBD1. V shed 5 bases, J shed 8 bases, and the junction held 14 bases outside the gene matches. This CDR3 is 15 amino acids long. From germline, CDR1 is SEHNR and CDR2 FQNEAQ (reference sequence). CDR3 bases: TGTGCCAGCAGCCCCGGTAAAGAACAGGGGCCCGGCTACACCTTC. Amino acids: CASSPGKEQGPGYTF.

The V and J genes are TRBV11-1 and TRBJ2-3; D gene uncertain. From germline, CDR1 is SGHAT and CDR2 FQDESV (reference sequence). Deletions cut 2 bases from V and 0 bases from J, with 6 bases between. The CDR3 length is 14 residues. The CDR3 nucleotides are TGTGCCAGCAGCTTAATGCGAAGCACAGATACGCAGTATTTT. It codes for CASSLMRSTDTQYF.

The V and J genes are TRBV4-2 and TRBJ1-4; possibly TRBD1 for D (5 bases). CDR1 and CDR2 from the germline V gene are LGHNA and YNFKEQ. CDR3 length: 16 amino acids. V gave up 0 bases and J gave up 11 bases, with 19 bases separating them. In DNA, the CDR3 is TGTGCCAGCAGCCAAGATCGTCAGCAGGGCCGAGTGAAACTGTTTTTT. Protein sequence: CASSQDRQQGRVKLFF.

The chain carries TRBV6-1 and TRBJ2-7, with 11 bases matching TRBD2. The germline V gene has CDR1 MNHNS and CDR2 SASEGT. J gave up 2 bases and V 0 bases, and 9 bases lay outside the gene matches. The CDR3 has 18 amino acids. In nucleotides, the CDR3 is TGTGCCAGCAGTGAAGCCCCTTTGACTAGCGGGACGACCTACGAGCAGTACTTC. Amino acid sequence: CASSEAPLTSGTTYEQYF.